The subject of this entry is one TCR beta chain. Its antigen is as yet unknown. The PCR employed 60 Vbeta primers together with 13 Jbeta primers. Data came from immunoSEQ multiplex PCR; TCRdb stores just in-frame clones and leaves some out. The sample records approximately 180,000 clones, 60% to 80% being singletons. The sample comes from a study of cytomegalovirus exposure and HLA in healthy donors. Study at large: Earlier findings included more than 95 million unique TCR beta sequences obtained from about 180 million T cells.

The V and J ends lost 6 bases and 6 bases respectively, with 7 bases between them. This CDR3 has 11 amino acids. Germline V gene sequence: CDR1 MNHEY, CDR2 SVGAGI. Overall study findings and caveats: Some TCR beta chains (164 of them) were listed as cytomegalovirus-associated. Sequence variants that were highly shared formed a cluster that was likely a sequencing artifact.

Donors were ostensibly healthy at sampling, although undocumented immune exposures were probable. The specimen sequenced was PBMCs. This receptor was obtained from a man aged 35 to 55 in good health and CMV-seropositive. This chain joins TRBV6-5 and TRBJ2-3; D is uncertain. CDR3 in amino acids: CASSLADTQYF. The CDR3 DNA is TGTGCCAGCAGCCTGGCCGATACGCAGTATTTT.